This TCR beta chain was identified in a study of response to subunit inactivated influenza vaccine. Study conclusions and caveats: It was suggested by the authors that few new T cells are recruited by each seasonal influenza vaccination.

Each CDR3 protein gets one entry after TCRdb re-called the RT-PCR reads with MiXCR. The data hold under 850,000 distinct CDR3 sequences, with approximately 17% observed a single time. In its sample, this clonotype was seen many times. The antigen is unknown. The germline gives CDR1 DFQATT, CDR2 SNEGSKA (reference sequence). The CDR3 extends over 13 amino acids. Trimming took 5 bases from V and 6 from J, leaving 14 bases between them. Sample: PBMCs from blood, taken approximately 5 days after vaccination. This TCR came from a man aged 45 to 65 who received an inactivated influenza vaccine. The chain recombines TRBV20-1 with TRBJ1-3, with a weak D call TRBD1 (6 bases). CDR3 amino acids: CSAGTGQANTIYF. Here the CDR3 DNA reads TGCAGTGCTGGCACAGGGCAAGCAAACACCATATATTTT.